The source of this T cell receptor beta chain is a study of identical twins. General study results and limits: Cross-sectional statistical analysis was relied on for the conclusions, without the same donors being followed.

Carrying unique molecular identifiers, the cDNA also gained a universal primer site through template switching. TCRdb analysed the 5' RACE reads with MiXCR anew, one entry per CDR3 protein. The profile shows 500,000 to 650,000 distinct CDR3 sequences, under 8.5% of them singletons. CDR3 size: 14 residues. Germline loops: CDR1 MDHEN, CDR2 SYDVKM. Trimming left V 3 bases short and J 7 bases short, with 15 bases between. This clonotype was detected a few times. Its antigen is not known. These data were also filed under a second study, of yellow fever vaccine responses in identical twins. That work states: Among the twins, the vaccine T cell response reportedly seemed partly convergent and partly personalized.

This sequence originates from a woman between 18 and 29 years old in good health. V is TRBV28 and J is TRBJ2-5, with D possibly being TRBD2 (5 bases). The sequencing input was PBMCs. CDR3 sequence (DNA): TGTGCCAGCAGTTTCAGTTACCCACTAGGGACCCAGTACTTC. It codes for CASSFSYPLGTQYF.